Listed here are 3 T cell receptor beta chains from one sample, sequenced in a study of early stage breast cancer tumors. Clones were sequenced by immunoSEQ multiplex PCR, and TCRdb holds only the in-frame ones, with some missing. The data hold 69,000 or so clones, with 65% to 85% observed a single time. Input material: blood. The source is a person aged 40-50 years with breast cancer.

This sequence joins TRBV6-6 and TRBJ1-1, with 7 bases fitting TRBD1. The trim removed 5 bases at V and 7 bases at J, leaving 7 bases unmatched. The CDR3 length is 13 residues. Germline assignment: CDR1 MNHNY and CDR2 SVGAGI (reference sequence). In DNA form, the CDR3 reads TGTGCCAGCAGTGGACAGGCCCGCTTTGAAGCTTTCTTT. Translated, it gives CASSGQARFEAFF.

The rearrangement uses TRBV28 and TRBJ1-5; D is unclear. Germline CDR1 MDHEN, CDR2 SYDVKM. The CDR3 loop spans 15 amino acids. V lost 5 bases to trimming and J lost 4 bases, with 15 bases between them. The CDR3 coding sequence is TGTGCCAGCAGTCCACGAGACCGACTAAATCAGCCCCAGCATTTT. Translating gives CASSPRDRLNQPQHF. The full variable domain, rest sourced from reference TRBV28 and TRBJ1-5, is DVKVTQSSRYLVKRTGEKVFLECVQDMDHENMFWYRQDPGLGLRLIYFSYDVKMKEKGDIPEGYSVSREKKERFSLILESASTNQTSMYLCASSPRDRLNQPQHFGDGTRLSIL.

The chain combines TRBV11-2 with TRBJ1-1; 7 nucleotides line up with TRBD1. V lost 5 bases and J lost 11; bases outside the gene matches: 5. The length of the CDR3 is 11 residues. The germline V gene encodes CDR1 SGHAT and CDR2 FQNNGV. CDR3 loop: CASSQGQLAFF. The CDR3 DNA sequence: TGTGCCAGCAGCCAGGGACAGCTGGCTTTCTTT. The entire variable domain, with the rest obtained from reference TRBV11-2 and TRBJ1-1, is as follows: EAGVAQSPRYKIIEKRQSVAFWCNPISGHATLYWYQQILGQGPKLLIQFQNNGVVDDSQLPKDRFSAERLKGVDSTLKIQPAKLEDSAVYLCASSQGQLAFFGQGTRLTVV.